This T cell receptor beta chain stems from a study of blood T cell repertoires in COVID-19. The wider study: The United States, Italy and Spain supplied acute and convalescent COVID-19 samples. PBMCs, B-cell-depleted T cells, or T cells provided the cDNA or gDNA that made up the material.

Sequencing used immunoSEQ multiplex PCR; TCRdb keeps in-frame clones, though not all of them. The sample carries some 200,000 clones, 70% to 85% recorded once. The participants were between about 18 and 90 years old and came from roughly 24 US areas. The V and J ends lost 0 bases and 7 bases respectively, with 10 bases between them. The germline gives CDR1 MNHEY, CDR2 SVGAGI. This CDR3 has 14 residues. The rearrangement joins TRBV6-5 to TRBJ1-3; D is ambiguous. This receptor was taken from a woman aged 55-70 years with acute COVID-19. The sequenced sample was PBMCs or T cells enriched from blood (not recorded which). CDR3 in amino acids: CASSYSRELNTIYF. The CDR3 DNA is TGTGCCAGCAGTTACTCGAGGGAGTTGAACACCATATATTTT.